The TCR beta chain under discussion was sequenced for a study of T cells in Graves' hyperthyroidism and ophthalmopathy. Study findings and constraints: The model identified upcoming ophthalmopathy a median 6.5 months ahead of onset.

Template material for amplifying TCR beta CDR3 regions consisted of RNA transcripts. The TCR CDR3 was amplified in a first-round RT-PCR using the HTBI primer set. MiXCR was run by TCRdb on the multiplex PCR reads, yielding one entry per CDR3 protein. The table shows hundreds of thousands of distinct CDR3 sequences, with about 43% occurring only once. Germline V gives CDR1 SGHTA, CDR2 FQGNSA. The CDR3 runs to 13 residues. V lost 1 base, J lost 10 bases, and 10 bases lay in between. For this clonotype: Its antigen remains unidentified.

The chain links TRBV7-2 to TRBJ1-4; a weak D match, TRBD1 (5 bases). The source is a woman younger than 35 with Graves' hyperthyroidism. The specimen was peripheral blood or thyroid tissue (not recorded which). The CDR3 DNA sequence: TGTGCCAGCAGCTTAGAACTCGGGGGAAAACTGTTTTTT. Translated: CASSLELGGKLFF. The full variable domain, rest sourced from reference TRBV7-2 and TRBJ1-4, is GAGVSQSPSNKVTEKGKDVELRCDPISGHTALYWYRQSLGQGLEFLIYFQGNSAPDKSGLPSDRFSAERTGGSVSTLTIQRTQQEDSAVYLCASSLELGGKLFFGSGTQLSVL.